A selection of T cell receptor beta chains follows, all from one sample in a study of blood T cell repertoires in COVID-19. Profiled with immunoSEQ multiplex PCR; TCRdb holds only in-frame clones, not every one. The sample contains 210,000 or so clones, 85% to 90% of which appear only once. Sequencing was carried out using peripheral blood. The receptors shown here come from a man aged 25-45 years with COVID-19, enrolled during active disease. Both conserved end residues are part of each CDR3. The order of the fields is D gene, J gene, clone size, V gene, CDR3 length, CDR3 protein, CDR3 DNA. A D gene is named only where the DNA matches it firmly. Clone size is not always given. Where it is, it says once, few, many or a class for expanded clones.

>.|TRBJ1-4|.|TRBV7-9|17
CASSPPGQLGSNEKLFF
TGTGCCAGCAGCCCGCCCGGACAATTGGGGTCTAATGAAAAACTGTTTTTT
>.|TRBJ1-5|.|TRBV2|15
CASSQGGGARQPQHF
TGTGCCAGCAGTCAAGGGGGGGGCGCGAGGCAGCCCCAGCATTTT
>TRBD2|TRBJ2-3|.|TRBV11-2|16
CASSPMRQGGTDTQYF
TGTGCCAGCAGCCCCATGCGGCAGGGAGGGACAGATACGCAGTATTTT
>.|TRBJ1-2|.|TRBV29-1|17
CSVDYEGQEARLYGYTF
TGCAGCGTTGATTATGAGGGACAAGAGGCGAGATTATATGGCTACACCTTC
>.|TRBJ2-4|.|TRBV21-1|24
CASSKAIPTGGGSRSALAKNIQYF
TGTGCCAGCAGCAAAGCGATCCCAACAGGCGGGGGCTCTAGGTCTGCTCTAGCCAAAAACATTCAGTACTTC
>TRBD1|TRBJ1-5|.|TRBV2|16
CASSAFPGTGDQPQHF
TGTGCCAGCAGTGCCTTTCCCGGGACAGGGGATCAGCCCCAGCATTTT
>TRBD1|TRBJ1-3|once|TRBV7-2|15
CASSSYRGPGNTIYF
TGTGCCAGCAGCTCTTACAGGGGGCCTGGAAACACCATATATTTT
>TRBD1|TRBJ2-2|once|TRBV3-1/TRBV3-2|19
CASSPHPGQGGRNTGELFF
TGTGCCAGCAGCCCGCACCCCGGACAGGGTGGGAGGAACACCGGGGAGCTGTTTTTT
>.|TRBJ1-2|.|TRBV6-5|13
CASRPGLNYGYTF
TGTGCCAGCAGGCCAGGCCTTAACTATGGCTACACCTTC
>TRBD1|TRBJ2-7|.|TRBV5-1|14
CASSFGTGNYEQYF
TGCGCCAGCAGCTTTGGGACAGGGAACTACGAGCAGTACTTC
>.|TRBJ1-1|.|TRBV30|14
CAWSPGVRGTEAFF
TGTGCCTGGAGTCCCGGGGTCAGGGGCACTGAAGCTTTCTTT
>.|TRBJ1-1|.|TRBV27|15
CASSDPGGMNTEAFF
TGTGCCAGTTCAGACCCGGGGGGAATGAACACTGAAGCTTTCTTT
>.|TRBJ2-3|few|TRBV12-3/TRBV12-4|13
CASSFVGTDTQYF
TGTGCCAGCAGTTTTGTCGGCACAGATACGCAGTATTTT
>.|TRBJ1-6|once|TRBV4-3|17
CASSQDRGYSYNSPLHF
TGCGCCAGCAGCCAAGACCGCGGCTACTCCTATAATTCACCCCTCCACTTT
>TRBD2|TRBJ2-7|.|TRBV5-1|16
CASSLDPGTRNGEQYF
TGCGCCAGCAGCTTGGACCCCGGGACTAGGAATGGCGAGCAGTACTTC
>.|TRBJ1-1|.|TRBV30|12
CALTGGRTEAFF
TGTGCCTTGACCGGGGGGCGAACTGAAGCTTTCTTT
>.|TRBJ2-2|.|TRBV12-5|12
CASGSSGGELFF
TGTGCTAGTGGGTCGTCCGGCGGGGAGCTGTTTTTT
>TRBD1|TRBJ2-3|.|TRBV27|16
CASSFPGQGCTDTQYF
TGTGCCAGCAGTTTCCCGGGACAGGGATGCACAGATACGCAGTATTTT
>.|TRBJ2-7|.|TRBV20-1|11
CSARSGHEQYF
TGCAGTGCTAGATCAGGCCACGAGCAGTACTTC
>.|TRBJ2-2|.|TRBV6-2/TRBV6-3|14
CASSLSGNTGELFF
TGTGCCAGCAGTTTATCCGGGAACACCGGGGAGCTGTTTTTT
>TRBD1|TRBJ1-2|few|TRBV7-9|16
CASSLTGTGEGHGYTF
TGTGCCAGCAGCTTAACCGGGACAGGGGAGGGACATGGCTACACCTTC
>TRBD2|TRBJ2-7|.|TRBV12-3/TRBV12-4|13
CASISSGSYEQYF
TGTGCCAGCATCTCTAGCGGCTCCTACGAGCAGTACTTC
>.|TRBJ1-1|.|TRBV12-3/TRBV12-4|13
CASSLTQNTEAFF
TGTGCCAGCAGTTTGACTCAAAACACTGAAGCTTTCTTT